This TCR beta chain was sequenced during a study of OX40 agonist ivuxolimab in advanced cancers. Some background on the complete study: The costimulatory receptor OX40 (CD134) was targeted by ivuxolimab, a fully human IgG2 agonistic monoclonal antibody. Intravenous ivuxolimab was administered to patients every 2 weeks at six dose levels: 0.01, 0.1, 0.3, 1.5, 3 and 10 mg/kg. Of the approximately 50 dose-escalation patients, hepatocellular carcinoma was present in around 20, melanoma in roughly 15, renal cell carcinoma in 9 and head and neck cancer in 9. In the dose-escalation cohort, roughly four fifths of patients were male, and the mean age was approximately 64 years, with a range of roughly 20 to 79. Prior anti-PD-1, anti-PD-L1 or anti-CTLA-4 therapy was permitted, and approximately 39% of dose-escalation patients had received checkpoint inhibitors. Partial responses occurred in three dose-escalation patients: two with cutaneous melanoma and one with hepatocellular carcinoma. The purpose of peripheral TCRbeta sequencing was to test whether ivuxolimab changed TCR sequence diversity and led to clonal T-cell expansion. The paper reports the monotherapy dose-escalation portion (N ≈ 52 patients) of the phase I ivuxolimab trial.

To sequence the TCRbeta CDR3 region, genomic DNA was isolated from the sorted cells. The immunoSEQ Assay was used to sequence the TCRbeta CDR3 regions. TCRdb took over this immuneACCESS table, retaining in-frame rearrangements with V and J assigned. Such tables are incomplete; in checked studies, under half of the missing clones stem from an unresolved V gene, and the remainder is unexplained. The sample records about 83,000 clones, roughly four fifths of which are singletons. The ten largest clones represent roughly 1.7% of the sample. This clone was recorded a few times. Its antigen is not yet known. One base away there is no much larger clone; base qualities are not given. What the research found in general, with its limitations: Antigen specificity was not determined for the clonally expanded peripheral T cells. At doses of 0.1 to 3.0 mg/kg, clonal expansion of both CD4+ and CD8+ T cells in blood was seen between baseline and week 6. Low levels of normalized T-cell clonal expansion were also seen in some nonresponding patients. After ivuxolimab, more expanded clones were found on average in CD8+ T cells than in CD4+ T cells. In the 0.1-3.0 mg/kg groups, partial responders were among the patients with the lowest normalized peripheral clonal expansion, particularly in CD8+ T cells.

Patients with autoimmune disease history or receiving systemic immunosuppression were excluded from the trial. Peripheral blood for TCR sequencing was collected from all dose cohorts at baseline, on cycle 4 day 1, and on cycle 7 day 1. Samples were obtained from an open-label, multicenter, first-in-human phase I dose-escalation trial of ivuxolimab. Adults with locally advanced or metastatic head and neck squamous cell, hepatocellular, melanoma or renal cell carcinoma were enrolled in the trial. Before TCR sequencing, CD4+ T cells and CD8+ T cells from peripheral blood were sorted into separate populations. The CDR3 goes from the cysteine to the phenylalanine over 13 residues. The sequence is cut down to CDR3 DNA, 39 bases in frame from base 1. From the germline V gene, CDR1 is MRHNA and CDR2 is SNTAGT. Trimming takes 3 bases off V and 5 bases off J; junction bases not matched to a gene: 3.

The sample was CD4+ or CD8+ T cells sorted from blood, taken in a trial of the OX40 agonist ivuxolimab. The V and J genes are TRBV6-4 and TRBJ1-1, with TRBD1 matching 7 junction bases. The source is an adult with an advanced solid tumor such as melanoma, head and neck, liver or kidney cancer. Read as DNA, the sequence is TGTGCCAGCAGTGAGTACAGGGGTACTGAAGCTTTCTTT. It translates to CASSEYRGTEAFF.